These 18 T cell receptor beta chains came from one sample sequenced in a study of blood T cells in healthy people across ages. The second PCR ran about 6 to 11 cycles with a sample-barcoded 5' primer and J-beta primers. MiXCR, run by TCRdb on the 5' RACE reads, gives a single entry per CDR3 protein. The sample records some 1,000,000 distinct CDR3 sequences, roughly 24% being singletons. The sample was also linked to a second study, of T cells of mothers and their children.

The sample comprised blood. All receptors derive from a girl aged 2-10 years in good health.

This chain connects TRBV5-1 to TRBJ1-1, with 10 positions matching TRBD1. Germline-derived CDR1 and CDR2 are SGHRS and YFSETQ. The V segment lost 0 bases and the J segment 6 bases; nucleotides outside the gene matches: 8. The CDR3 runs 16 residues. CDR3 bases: TGCGCCAGCAGCTTGGCTCCGGGACAGGGGATAGCTGAAGCTTTCTTT. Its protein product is CASSLAPGQGIAEAFF.

The CDR3 loop is CASSYFTITGTSGATNQETQYF. The CDR3 DNA is TGTGCCAGCAGTTACTTCACAATAACCGGGACTAGCGGGGCAACGAACCAAGAGACCCAGTACTTC. The rearrangement joins TRBV6-2 or TRBV6-3 to TRBJ2-5; 13 positions agree with TRBD2. Per the germline V gene, CDR1 is MNHEY and CDR2 is SVGEGT. The CDR3 length is 22 residues. Unmatched junction bases numbered 17, after V lost 1 base and J lost 0 bases.

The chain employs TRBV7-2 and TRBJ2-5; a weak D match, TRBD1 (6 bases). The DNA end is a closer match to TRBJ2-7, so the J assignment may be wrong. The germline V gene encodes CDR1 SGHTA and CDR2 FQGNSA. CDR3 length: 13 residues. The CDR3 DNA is TGTGCCAGCAGCGCTGGACAGAACCACGAGCAGTACTTC. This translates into CASSAGQNHEQYF.

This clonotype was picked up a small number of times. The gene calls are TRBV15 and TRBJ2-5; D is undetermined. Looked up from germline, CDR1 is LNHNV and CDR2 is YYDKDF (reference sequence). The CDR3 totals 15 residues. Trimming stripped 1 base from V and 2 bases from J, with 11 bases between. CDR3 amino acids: CATSRGPERQETQYF. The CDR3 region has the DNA TGTGCCACCAGCAGAGGCCCGGAACGGCAAGAGACCCAGTACTTC. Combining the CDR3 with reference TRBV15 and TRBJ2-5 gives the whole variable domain DAMVIQNPRYQVTQFGKPVTLSCSQTLNHNVMYWYQQKSSQAPKLLFHYYDKDFNNEADTPDNFQSRRPNTSFCFLDIRSPGLGDTAMYLCATSRGPERQETQYFGPGTRLLVL.

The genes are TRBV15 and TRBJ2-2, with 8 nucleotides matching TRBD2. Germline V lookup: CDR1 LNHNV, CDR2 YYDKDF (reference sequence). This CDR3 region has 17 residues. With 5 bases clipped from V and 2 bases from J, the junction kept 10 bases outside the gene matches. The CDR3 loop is CATSAFGLAANTGELFF. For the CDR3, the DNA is TGTGCCACCAGCGCTTTCGGACTAGCAGCTAACACCGGGGAGCTGTTTTTT.

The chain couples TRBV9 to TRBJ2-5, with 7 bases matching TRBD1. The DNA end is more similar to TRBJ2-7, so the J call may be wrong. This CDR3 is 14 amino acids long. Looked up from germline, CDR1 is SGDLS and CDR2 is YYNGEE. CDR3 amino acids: CASSPRLDRYEQYF. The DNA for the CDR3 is TGTGCCAGCAGCCCGAGATTGGACAGGTACGAGCAGTACTTC.

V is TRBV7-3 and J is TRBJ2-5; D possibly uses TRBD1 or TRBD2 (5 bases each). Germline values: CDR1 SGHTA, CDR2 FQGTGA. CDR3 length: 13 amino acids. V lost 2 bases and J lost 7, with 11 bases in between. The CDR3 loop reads CASSLGTAGTQYF. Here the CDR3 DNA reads TGTGCCAGCAGCTTAGGGACGGCCGGGACCCAGTACTTC.

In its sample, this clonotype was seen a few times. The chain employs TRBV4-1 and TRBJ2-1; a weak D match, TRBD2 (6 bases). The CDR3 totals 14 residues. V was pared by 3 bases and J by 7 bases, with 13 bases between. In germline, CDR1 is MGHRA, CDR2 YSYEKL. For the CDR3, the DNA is TGCGCCAGCAGCCAGTGGACTAACCCAAATGAGCAGTTCTTC. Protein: CASSQWTNPNEQFF.

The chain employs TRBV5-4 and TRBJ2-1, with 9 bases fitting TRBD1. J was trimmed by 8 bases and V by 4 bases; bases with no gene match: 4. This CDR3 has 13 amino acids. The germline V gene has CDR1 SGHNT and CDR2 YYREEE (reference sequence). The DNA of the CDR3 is TGTGCCAGCAGCACGGACAGGGGATATGAGCAGTTCTTC. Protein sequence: CASSTDRGYEQFF.

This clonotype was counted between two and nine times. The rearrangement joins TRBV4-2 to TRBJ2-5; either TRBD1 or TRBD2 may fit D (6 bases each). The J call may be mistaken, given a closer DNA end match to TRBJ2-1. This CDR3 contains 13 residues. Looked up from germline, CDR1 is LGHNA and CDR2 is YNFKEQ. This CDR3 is CASSAGGPYEQFF. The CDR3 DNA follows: TGTGCCAGCAGCGCCGGGGGCCCATATGAGCAGTTCTTC.

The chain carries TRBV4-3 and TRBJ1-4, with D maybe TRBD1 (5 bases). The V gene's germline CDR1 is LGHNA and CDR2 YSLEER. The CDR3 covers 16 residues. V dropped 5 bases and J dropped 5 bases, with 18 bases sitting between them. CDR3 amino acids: CASSEWQGRVNEKLFF. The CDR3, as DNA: TGCGCCAGCAGCGAGTGGCAGGGAAGGGTCAATGAAAAACTGTTTTTT.

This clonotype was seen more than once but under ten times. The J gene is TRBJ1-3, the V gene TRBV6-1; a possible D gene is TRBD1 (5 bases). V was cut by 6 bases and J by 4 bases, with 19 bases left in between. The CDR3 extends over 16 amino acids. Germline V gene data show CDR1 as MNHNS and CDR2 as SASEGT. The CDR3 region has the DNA TGTGCCAGCAGCAAGACAGTAAACCTTGGGGGAAACACCATATATTTT. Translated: CASSKTVNLGGNTIYF.

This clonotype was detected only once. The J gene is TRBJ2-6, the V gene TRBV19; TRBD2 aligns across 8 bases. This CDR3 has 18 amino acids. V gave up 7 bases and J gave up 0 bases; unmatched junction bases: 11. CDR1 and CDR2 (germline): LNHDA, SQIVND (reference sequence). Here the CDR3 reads CASNGGGSPTSGANVLTF. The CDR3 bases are TGTGCCAGTAACGGGGGGGGCAGCCCTACCTCTGGGGCCAACGTCCTGACTTTC.

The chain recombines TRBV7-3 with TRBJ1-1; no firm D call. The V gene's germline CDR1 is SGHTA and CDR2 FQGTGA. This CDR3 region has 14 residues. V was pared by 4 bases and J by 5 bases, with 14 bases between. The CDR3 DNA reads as TGTGCCAGCAGCTCCTCCGACGCTGTAACTGAAGCTTTCTTT. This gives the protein CASSSSDAVTEAFF.

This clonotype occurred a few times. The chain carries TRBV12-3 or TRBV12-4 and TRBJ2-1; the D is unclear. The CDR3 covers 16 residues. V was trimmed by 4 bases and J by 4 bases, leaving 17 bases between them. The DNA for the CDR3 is TGTGCCAGCAGTTCCCAGATACAGAGCCTGTACAATGAGCAGTTCTTC. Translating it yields CASSSQIQSLYNEQFF.

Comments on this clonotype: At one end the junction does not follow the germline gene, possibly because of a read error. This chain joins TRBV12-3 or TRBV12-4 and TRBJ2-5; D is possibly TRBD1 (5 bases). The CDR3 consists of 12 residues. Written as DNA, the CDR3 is TGTGCCAGCAGTTCAGGGCTTAAGACCCGGTACTTC. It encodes CASSSGLKTRYF.

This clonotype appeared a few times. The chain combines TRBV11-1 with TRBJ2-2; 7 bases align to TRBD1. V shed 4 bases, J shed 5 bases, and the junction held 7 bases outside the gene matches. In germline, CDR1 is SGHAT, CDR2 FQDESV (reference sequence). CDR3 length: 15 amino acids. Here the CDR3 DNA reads TGTGCCAGCAGCTGGGTGTTACAGGGGACCGGGGAGCTGTTTTTT. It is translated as CASSWVLQGTGELFF.

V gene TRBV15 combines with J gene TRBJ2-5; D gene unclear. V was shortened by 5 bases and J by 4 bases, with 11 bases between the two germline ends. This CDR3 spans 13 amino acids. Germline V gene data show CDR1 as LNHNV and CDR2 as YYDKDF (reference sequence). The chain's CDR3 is CATSFPTRETQYF. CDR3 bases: TGTGCCACCAGCTTCCCAACCCGAGAGACCCAGTACTTC. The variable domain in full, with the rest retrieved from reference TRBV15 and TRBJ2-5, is DAMVIQNPRYQVTQFGKPVTLSCSQTLNHNVMYWYQQKSSQAPKLLFHYYDKDFNNEADTPDNFQSRRPNTSFCFLDIRSPGLGDTAMYLCATSFPTRETQYFGPGTRLLVL.